The source of this TCR beta chain is a study of cytomegalovirus exposure and HLA in healthy donors. Study outcomes and limitations: Cytomegalovirus association was listed for approximately 150 TCR beta chains. Within the data, a cluster of highly shared sequence variants was likely a sequencing artifact. As was reported, the classifier diagnosed cytomegalovirus status with high specificity and sensitivity.

Though probably carrying unrecorded immune exposures, donors were nominally healthy at sampling. Germline values: CDR1 SEHNR, CDR2 FQNEAQ (reference sequence). The CDR3 consists of 16 residues. The PCR made use of 60 Vbeta and 13 Jbeta primers. Only in-frame clones appear in the TCRdb table, and some are missing; sequencing was by immunoSEQ multiplex PCR. Here the sample spans around 96,000 clones, 64% being singletons. Worth noting for this clone: Antigen unknown. The junction shows a germline mismatch at one end, possibly a read error.

The receptor comes from a man aged 55-75 years in good health and CMV-seronegative. The chain joins TRBV7-9 to TRBJ2-7; D unresolved. Sequencing input: PBMCs. The CDR3 coding sequence is TGTTCCAGCAGACCCGACTTGACTCTAAGCTCCTACGAGCAGTACTTC. This gives the protein CSSRPDLTLSSYEQYF. The full variable domain, with the rest looked up from reference TRBV7-9 and TRBJ2-7, is DTGVSQNPRHKITKRGQNVTFRCDPISEHNRLYWYRQTLGQGPEFLTYFQNEAQLEKSRLLSDRFSAERPKGSFSTLEIQRTEQGDSAMYLCSSRPDLTLSSYEQYFGPGTRLTVT.